The T cell receptor beta chain under discussion was sequenced for a study of T cell responses to AZD1222 COVID-19 vaccine. The table came from immunoSEQ multiplex PCR; TCRdb's copy has only in-frame clones and leaves some out. Of approximately 150,000 clones listed, around 93% were seen once; the top ten hold around 1.3%. V lost 3 bases to trimming and J lost 2 bases, with 10 bases between them. Germline assignment: CDR1 GTSNPN and CDR2 SVGIG (reference sequence). This CDR3 region has 13 residues. This clone came up once. Specimen: peripheral blood, collected on day 0 of AZD1222 vaccination. This TCR was recovered from an adult in good health. This chain uses TRBV30 with TRBJ1-2; D gene unclear. The DNA of the CDR3 is TGTGCCTGGAGGAGGGCAGCCAACTATGGCTACACCTTC. The encoded protein is CAWRRAANYGYTF.